Below, 32 T cell receptor beta chains from the same sample are listed, as sequenced in a study of blood T cell repertoires in COVID-19. Method: immunoSEQ multiplex PCR; TCRdb's copy keeps in-frame clones and lacks some. The table includes some 68,000 clones, approximately 88% detected once. The sample comprised peripheral blood. The receptor set was obtained from a human donor in a cohort sampled during active COVID-19.

The chain employs TRBV9 and TRBJ2-2; possibly TRBD2 for D (6 bases). The V end was cut by 2 bases, the J end by 5 bases, with 7 bases between. This CDR3 region has 13 residues. Germline-derived CDR1 and CDR2 are SGDLS and YYNGEE. The CDR3 DNA follows: TGTGCCAGCAGCGTTGGGGGGACCGGGGAGCTGTTTTTT. Translation gives CASSVGGTGELFF.

This clone was recorded only once. Written as DNA, the CDR3 is TGTGCCAGCAGTTACGACAGGCACTCTGGAAACACCATATATTTT. Translation gives CASSYDRHSGNTIYF. The rearrangement links TRBV6-5 to TRBJ1-3, with D maybe TRBD1 (6 bases). This CDR3 spans 15 amino acids. CDR1 is MNHEY, CDR2 SVGAGI, per germline. The germline V and J ends were trimmed by 2 bases and 0 bases, with 8 bases remaining between them.

This chain links TRBV2 with TRBJ2-7; 7 nucleotides agree with TRBD2. The germline gives CDR1 SNHLY, CDR2 FYNNEI. V trimming: 0 bases; J trimming: 9 bases; junction bases outside the gene matches: 14. This CDR3 comprises 16 residues. DNA for the CDR3: TGTGCCAGCAGTGAAGCGCTAGGCGGGGGATCGGAGCGGCAGTACTTC. Translated: CASSEALGGGSERQYF.

This chain joins TRBV2 and TRBJ2-7; 8 bases are shared with TRBD2. The germline V gene encodes CDR1 SNHLY and CDR2 FYNNEI. J was trimmed by 4 bases and V by 1 base; bases with no gene match: 6. CDR3 length: 15 amino acids. The CDR3 DNA reads TGTGCCAGCAGTGAAGGGCAAGGACTAGCTTACGAGCAGTACTTC. This gives the protein CASSEGQGLAYEQYF.

For this clone: The same CDR3 is also encoded by other DNA sequences in this sample. This chain joins TRBV19 and TRBJ1-6; D gene uncertain. V was cut by 3 bases and J by 0 bases, with 6 bases left in between. The CDR3 runs to 15 residues. Germline CDR1 LNHDA, CDR2 SQIVND (reference sequence). Here the CDR3 DNA reads TGTGCCAGTAGTATGGGCAGCTCCTATAATTCACCCCTCCACTTT. It yields the protein CASSMGSSYNSPLHF. The complete variable domain, with remaining parts taken from reference TRBV19 and TRBJ1-6, reads DGGITQSPKYLFRKEGQNVTLSCEQNLNHDAMYWYRQDPGQGLRLIYYSQIVNDFQKGDIAEGYSVSREKKESFPLTVTSAQKNPTAFYLCASSMGSSYNSPLHFGNGTRLTVT.

The chain is built from TRBV19 and TRBJ2-3; 10 bases fit TRBD2. The CDR3 sequence is 16 residues long. V lost 0 bases to trimming and J lost 1 base; unmatched junction nucleotides: 1. The V gene's germline CDR1 is LNHDA and CDR2 SQIVND (reference sequence). The CDR3 DNA is TGTGCCAGTAGTATAGAACTAGCGGGGCGCACAGATACGCAGTATTTT. This codes for CASSIELAGRTDTQYF.

V usage is TRBV5-1 and J usage is TRBJ2-7; D is undetermined. CDR3 length equals 11 residues. From germline, CDR1 is SGHRS and CDR2 YFSETQ. Trimming pared 3 bases from V and 2 bases from J, leaving 3 bases between. For the CDR3, the DNA is TGCGCCAGCAGCTCAACCTACGAGCAGTACTTC. It translates to CASSSTYEQYF.

The chain employs TRBV5-1 and TRBJ1-3, with D maybe TRBD1 (6 bases). The CDR3 has 16 residues. Trimming shortened V by 2 bases and J by 4 bases, and 16 bases separated the two germline ends. CDR1 is SGHRS, CDR2 YFSETQ, per germline. The CDR3 coding sequence is TGCGCCAGCAGCTTTGGGTGGGGGCCTTCGGGAAACACCATATATTTT. Protein sequence: CASSFGWGPSGNTIYF.

The gene calls are TRBV18 and TRBJ1-2, with unresolved D. CDR3 size: 11 residues. V lost 4 bases, J lost 8 bases, and 8 bases lay in between. CDR1 and CDR2 (germline): KGHSH, LQKENI. Here the CDR3 reads CASSLSSGYTF. DNA for the CDR3: TGTGCCAGCTCACTTTCATCAGGCTACACCTTC. Full variable domain (remainder filled in from reference TRBV18 and TRBJ1-2): NAGVMQNPRHLVRRRGQEARLRCSPMKGHSHVYWYRQLPEEGLKFMVYLQKENIIDESGMPKERFSAEFPKEGPSILRIQQVVRGDSAAYFCASSLSSGYTFGSGTRLTVV.

J is TRBJ1-6 and V is TRBV14; D is undetermined. The germline V and J ends were trimmed by 3 bases and 0 bases, with 6 bases remaining between them. CDR3 length equals 15 residues. Per the germline V gene, CDR1 is SGHDN and CDR2 is FVKESK. The CDR3 DNA follows: TGTGCCAGCAGCCAGGGGAGCTCCTATAATTCACCCCTCCACTTT. Residues: CASSQGSSYNSPLHF.

This chain joins TRBV6-2 or TRBV6-3 and TRBJ2-7; D is ambiguous. Per germline, CDR1 MNHEY and CDR2 SVGEGT. This CDR3 has 13 amino acids. The ends were cut back, 4 bases at V and 1 base at J, with 8 bases in the middle. Here the CDR3 reads CASSSDMSYEQYF. The CDR3, as DNA: TGTGCCAGCAGTTCAGATATGTCCTACGAGCAGTACTTC.

The chain has TRBV7-8 and TRBJ2-2, with TRBD1 as a possible D gene (6 bases). This CDR3 is 18 amino acids long. V was trimmed by 1 base and J by 7 bases, leaving 22 bases between them. Germline V CDR1 and CDR2: SGHVS, FQNEAQ. CDR3 in amino acids: CASSLGGQGSTPSGELFF. CDR3 coding DNA: TGTGCCAGCAGCTTAGGGGGGCAGGGAAGTACACCAAGCGGGGAGCTGTTTTTT.

The CDR3 here is CASSLARSNEQFF. The DNA of the CDR3 is TGCGCCAGCAGCTTGGCTCGGAGTAATGAGCAGTTCTTC. The chain recombines TRBV5-1 with TRBJ2-1; D is unresolved. The CDR3 consists of 13 residues. The V and J ends lost 0 bases and 7 bases respectively, with 8 bases between them. Germline lookup yields CDR1 SGHRS and CDR2 YFSETQ.

The chain recombines TRBV28 with TRBJ1-5; 8 bases match TRBD1. V gave up 5 bases and J gave up 2 bases; unmatched junction bases: 8. Germline lookup yields CDR1 MDHEN and CDR2 SYDVKM. The CDR3 sequence is 16 residues long. The chain's CDR3 is CASSPRTTGGNQPQHF. In DNA form, the CDR3 reads TGTGCCAGCAGTCCACGAACGACAGGGGGCAATCAGCCCCAGCATTTT.

V and J are TRBV25-1 and TRBJ1-3; the match to TRBD1 covers 8 bases. This CDR3 has 15 amino acids. CDR1 and CDR2 from the germline V gene are MGHDK and SYGVNS. The V and J ends lost 8 bases and 2 bases, in that order; junction bases with no gene match: 8. This chain's CDR3 is CASSRRTGTGNTIYF. In nucleotides, the CDR3 is TGTGCCAGCTCCCGCCGGACAGGGACTGGAAACACCATATATTTT.

The chain uses TRBV2 and TRBJ2-3; 7 bases align to TRBD2. CDR1 and CDR2 (germline): SNHLY, FYNNEI. Trimming at V came to 8 bases and at J to 3 bases, leaving 23 bases not matched to a gene. The CDR3 is 19 residues long. The CDR3 loop reads CASGILSSGVLRGTDTQYF. The CDR3 coding sequence is TGTGCCAGCGGGATTCTATCCAGCGGGGTTTTAAGAGGTACAGATACGCAGTATTTT. The variable domain in full, completed from reference TRBV2 and TRBJ2-3, reads EPEVTQTPSHQVTQMGQEVILRCVPISNHLYFYWYRQILGQKVEFLVSFYNNEISEKSEIFDDQFSVERPDGSNFTLKIRSTKLEDSAMYFCASGILSSGVLRGTDTQYFGPGTRLTVL.

The J gene is TRBJ2-1, the V gene TRBV4-1; 8 bases map to TRBD1. Germline CDR1 and CDR2: MGHRA and YSYEKL. J lost 8 bases, V lost 0 bases, and 9 bases had no gene match. The length of the CDR3 is 16 residues. CDR3 nucleotides: TGCGCCAGCAGCCAAGATCAACGGGACAGGTTCGATGAGCAGTTCTTC. It encodes CASSQDQRDRFDEQFF.

The chain uses TRBV10-3 and TRBJ1-1; D gene ambiguous. The V end was cut by 0 bases, the J end by 5 bases, with 7 bases between. The CDR3 has 13 amino acids. Germline CDR1 ENHRY, CDR2 SYGVKD. This chain's CDR3 is CAISESAGTEAFF. The CDR3 DNA is TGTGCCATCAGTGAGTCTGCGGGGACTGAAGCTTTCTTT.

Concerning this clone: At the DNA level, this CDR3 is encoded by other sequences in the same sample as well. The CDR3 nucleotides read TGCGCCAGCAGCTTGGCAGGGAACACTGAAGCTTTCTTT. This gives the protein CASSLAGNTEAFF. The chain combines TRBV5-1 with TRBJ1-1; no definite D call. The ends were cut back, 0 bases at V and 1 base at J, with 4 bases in the middle. The CDR3 is 13 residues long. Germline V gives CDR1 SGHRS, CDR2 YFSETQ.

This chain joins TRBV4-3 and TRBJ2-7, with 9 bases lining up with TRBD1. In germline, CDR1 is LGHNA, CDR2 YSLEER. There are 15 residues in the CDR3. V shed 4 bases and J 3 bases; nucleotides not matched to a gene: 7. CDR3 DNA sequence: TGCGCCAGCAGCCTGGGGGAGGGACAGGGCTACGAGCAGTACTTC. Its protein is CASSLGEGQGYEQYF.

The chain links TRBV12-5 to TRBJ2-1; D remains unclear. The CDR3 has 15 amino acids. The V end lost 7 bases, the J end lost 6 bases, and 19 bases lay between the germline ends. The germline CDR1 and CDR2 sequences are LGHNT and FRNRAP. The CDR3 DNA sequence: TGTGCTAGTGCGCAACCCCAAGGCGGTCGCAATGAGCAGTTCTTC. The encoded protein is CASAQPQGGRNEQFF.

The rearrangement uses TRBV6-1 and TRBJ2-1; 11 bases align to TRBD1. The CDR3 is 17 amino acids. After removal of 2 bases from V and 6 bases from J, the junction contained 9 bases not matched to a gene. Germline CDR1 MNHNS, CDR2 SASEGT. CDR3 loop: CASSEHAGTGGGNEQFF. The DNA of the CDR3 is TGTGCCAGCAGTGAACATGCCGGGACAGGGGGTGGCAATGAGCAGTTCTTC.

The chain links TRBV6-4 to TRBJ2-6; TRBD1 matches 10 bases. Looked up from germline, CDR1 is MRHNA and CDR2 is SNTAGT. The CDR3 sequence is 20 residues long. J gave up 1 base and V 1 base, and 10 bases lay outside the gene matches. DNA of the CDR3: TGTGCCAGCAGTGACTTCCAACCGGGACAGGGGCCGTCTGGGGCCAACGTCCTGACTTTC. The encoded protein is CASSDFQPGQGPSGANVLTF.

This chain uses TRBV24-1 with TRBJ2-3, with TRBD2 identical over 7 bases. Germline V CDR1 and CDR2: KGHDR, SFDVKD. The junction had 8 bases not matched to a gene; V was cut back by 3 bases and J by 6 bases. This CDR3 is 15 amino acids long. CDR3 bases: TGTGCCACCAGTGATAACAGCGGGGCGGCGGATACGCAGTATTTT. Protein product: CATSDNSGAADTQYF.

The J gene is TRBJ1-1, the V gene TRBV4-3; no clear D gene. CDR1 is LGHNA and CDR2 is YSLEER in the germline V gene. V dropped 6 bases and J dropped 4 bases, with 12 bases sitting between them. This CDR3 is built from 13 residues. The CDR3 bases are TGCGCCAGCAGAAGGAGGGAGGGCACTGAAGCTTTCTTT. Translating gives CASRRREGTEAFF.

The V gene is TRBV12-3 or TRBV12-4, the J gene TRBJ1-5, with D uncertain. Trimming stripped 6 bases from V and 3 bases from J, with 3 bases between. The CDR3 consists of 11 residues. The CDR3 nucleotides are TGTGCCAGCAGCCACAATCAGCCCCAGCATTTT. Translating it yields CASSHNQPQHF.

The V call is TRBV19, the J call TRBJ1-6; a weak D match, TRBD1 (5 bases). CDR1 LNHDA and CDR2 SQIVND come from the germline V gene (reference sequence). This CDR3 has 15 residues. V lost 5 bases and J 7 bases, leaving 15 bases between the germline ends. Here the CDR3 reads CASSPTGTTNSPLHF. The DNA for the CDR3 is TGTGCCAGTAGTCCGACCGGGACTACCAATTCACCCCTCCACTTT.

The chain recombines TRBV3-1 (or the pseudogene TRBV3-2) with TRBJ1-6; 7 positions agree with TRBD1. This CDR3 region has 14 residues. CDR1 and CDR2 (germline): LGHDT, YNNKEL (reference sequence). V lost 6 bases to trimming and J lost 9 bases; unmatched junction nucleotides: 8. Written as DNA, the CDR3 is TGTGCCAGCAGTAAGACAGGGACCTTTTCACCCCTCCACTTT. Its translation is CASSKTGTFSPLHF.

The genes are TRBV12-3 or TRBV12-4 and TRBJ1-6, with unresolved D. CDR3 length equals 12 residues. Trimming took off 5 bases at V and 8 bases at J, with 7 bases between the two ends. CDR3 sequence reads: CASSRVDSPLHF. The CDR3, as DNA: TGTGCCAGCAGTCGGGTGGATTCACCCCTCCACTTT.

The gene calls are TRBV7-6 and TRBJ2-7; TRBD2 matches at 7 bases. Per germline, CDR1 SGHVS and CDR2 FNYEAQ. V lost 5 bases to trimming and J lost 0 bases; unmatched junction nucleotides: 10. The CDR3 consists of 16 residues. CDR3 sequence: CASSIELGGSSYEQYF. CDR3 nucleotides: TGTGCCAGCAGCATCGAATTGGGCGGGAGCTCCTACGAGCAGTACTTC.

This chain uses TRBV6-1 with TRBJ1-5; D is perhaps TRBD1 (6 bases). From germline, CDR1 is MNHNS and CDR2 SASEGT. Trimming cost V 3 bases and J 3 bases, with 12 bases left between them. The CDR3 spans 15 residues. CDR3 sequence reads: CASSDGGASNQPQHF. In nucleotides, the CDR3 is TGTGCCAGCAGTGATGGGGGGGCCTCCAATCAGCCCCAGCATTTT.

The count of this clone is one. The J gene is TRBJ2-1, the V gene TRBV18; D possibly corresponds to TRBD1 (6 bases). There are 16 residues in the CDR3. Germline V gives CDR1 KGHSH, CDR2 LQKENI. Deletions cut 6 bases from V and 5 bases from J, with 20 bases between. The CDR3 DNA follows: TGTGCCAGCTCGTCACGCCCGGGACAAGTCGACAATGAGCAGTTCTTC. It codes for CASSSRPGQVDNEQFF.